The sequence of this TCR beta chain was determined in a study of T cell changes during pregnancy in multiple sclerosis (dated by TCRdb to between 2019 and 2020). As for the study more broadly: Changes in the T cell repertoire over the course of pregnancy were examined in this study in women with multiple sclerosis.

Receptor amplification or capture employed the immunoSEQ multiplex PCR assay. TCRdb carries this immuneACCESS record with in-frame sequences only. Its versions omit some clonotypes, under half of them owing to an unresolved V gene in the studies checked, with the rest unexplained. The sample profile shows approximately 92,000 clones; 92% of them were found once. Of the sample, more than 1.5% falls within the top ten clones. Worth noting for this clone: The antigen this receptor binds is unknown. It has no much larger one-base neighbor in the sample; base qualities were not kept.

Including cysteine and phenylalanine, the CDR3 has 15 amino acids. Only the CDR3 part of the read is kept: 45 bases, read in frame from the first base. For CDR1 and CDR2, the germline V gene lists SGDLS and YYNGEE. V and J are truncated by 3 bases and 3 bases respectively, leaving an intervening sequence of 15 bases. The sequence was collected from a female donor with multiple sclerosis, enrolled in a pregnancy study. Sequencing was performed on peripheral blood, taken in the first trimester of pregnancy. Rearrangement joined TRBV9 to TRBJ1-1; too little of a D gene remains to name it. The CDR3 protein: CASSAPGGRDTEAFF. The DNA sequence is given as TGTGCCAGCAGCGCCCCGGGAGGGCGCGACACTGAAGCTTTCTTT.